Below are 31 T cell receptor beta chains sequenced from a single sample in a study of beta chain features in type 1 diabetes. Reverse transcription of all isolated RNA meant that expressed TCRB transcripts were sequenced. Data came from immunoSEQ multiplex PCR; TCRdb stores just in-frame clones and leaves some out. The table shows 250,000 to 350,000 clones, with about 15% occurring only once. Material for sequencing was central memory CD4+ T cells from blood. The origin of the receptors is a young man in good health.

The DNA of the CDR3 is TGTGCCAGCAGGGTAGGGGGTCGGGACAATGAGCAGTTCTTC. Amino acids: CASRVGGRDNEQFF. The chain links TRBV7-2 to TRBJ2-1; maybe TRBD1 (6 bases). This CDR3 spans 14 amino acids. Between the trimmed V and J ends, which lost 6 bases and 5 bases, there was a span of 14 bases. The germline gives CDR1 SGHTA, CDR2 FQGNSA.

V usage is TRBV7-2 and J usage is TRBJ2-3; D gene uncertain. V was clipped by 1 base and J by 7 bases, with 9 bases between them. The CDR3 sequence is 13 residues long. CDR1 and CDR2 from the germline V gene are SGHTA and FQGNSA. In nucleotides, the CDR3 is TGTGCCAGCAGCTTAGACCCTTCGAATACGCAGTATTTT. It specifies CASSLDPSNTQYF.

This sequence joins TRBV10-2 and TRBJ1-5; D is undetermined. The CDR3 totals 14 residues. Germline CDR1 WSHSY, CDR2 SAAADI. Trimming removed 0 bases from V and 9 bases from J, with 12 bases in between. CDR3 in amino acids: CASSESGGSRPQHF. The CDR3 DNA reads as TGCGCCAGCAGTGAGTCGGGCGGGTCCCGGCCCCAGCATTTT.

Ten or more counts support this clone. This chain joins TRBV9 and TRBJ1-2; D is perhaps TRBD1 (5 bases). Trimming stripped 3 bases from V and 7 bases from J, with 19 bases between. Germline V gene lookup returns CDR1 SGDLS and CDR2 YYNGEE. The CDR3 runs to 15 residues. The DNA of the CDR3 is TGTGCCAGCAGCGCAGGTGGGGCCTCTCCCCTTGGCTACACCTTC. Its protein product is CASSAGGASPLGYTF.

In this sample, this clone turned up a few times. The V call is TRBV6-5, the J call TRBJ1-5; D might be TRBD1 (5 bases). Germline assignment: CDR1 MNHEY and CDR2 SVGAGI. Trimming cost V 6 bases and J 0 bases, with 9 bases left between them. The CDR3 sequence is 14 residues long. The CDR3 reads CASRTATSNQPQHF. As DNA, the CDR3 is TGTGCCAGCAGGACAGCCACTAGCAATCAGCCCCAGCATTTT.

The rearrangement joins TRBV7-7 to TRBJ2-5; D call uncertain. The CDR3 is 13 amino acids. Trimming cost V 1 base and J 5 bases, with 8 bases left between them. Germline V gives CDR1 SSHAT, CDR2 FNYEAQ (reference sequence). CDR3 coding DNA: TGTGCCAGCAGCTTAGAGGGTCTGGAGACCCAGTACTTC. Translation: CASSLEGLETQYF.

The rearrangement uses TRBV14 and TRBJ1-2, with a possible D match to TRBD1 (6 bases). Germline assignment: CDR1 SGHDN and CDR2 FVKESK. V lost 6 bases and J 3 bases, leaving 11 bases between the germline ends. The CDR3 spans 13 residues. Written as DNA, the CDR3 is TGTGCCAGCAGGGGGGGGCGCGACTATGGCTACACCTTC. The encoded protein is CASRGGRDYGYTF. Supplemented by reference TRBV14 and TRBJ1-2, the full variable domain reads EAGVTQFPSHSVIEKGQTVTLRCDPISGHDNLYWYRRVMGKEIKFLLHFVKESKQDESGMPNNRFLAERTGGTYSTLKVQPAELEDSGVYFCASRGGRDYGYTFGSGTRLTVV.

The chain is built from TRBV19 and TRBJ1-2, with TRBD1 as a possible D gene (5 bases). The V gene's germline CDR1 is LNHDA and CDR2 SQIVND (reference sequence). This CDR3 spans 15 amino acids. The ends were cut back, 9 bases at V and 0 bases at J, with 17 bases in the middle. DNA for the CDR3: TGTGCCAGCCGGGACCCGGGCGGAGCTAACTATGGCTACACCTTC. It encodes CASRDPGGANYGYTF.

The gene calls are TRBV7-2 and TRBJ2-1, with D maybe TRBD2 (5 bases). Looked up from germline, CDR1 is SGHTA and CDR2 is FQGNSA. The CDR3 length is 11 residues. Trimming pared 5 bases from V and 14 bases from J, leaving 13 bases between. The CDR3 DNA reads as TGTGCCAGCAGCAGAGCGGTTTATGAGTTCTTC. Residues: CASSRAVYEFF.

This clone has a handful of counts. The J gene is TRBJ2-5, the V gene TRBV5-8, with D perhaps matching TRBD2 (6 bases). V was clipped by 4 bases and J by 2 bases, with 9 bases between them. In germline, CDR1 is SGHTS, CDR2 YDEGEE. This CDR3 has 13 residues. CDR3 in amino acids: CASSPSGQETQYF. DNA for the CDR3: TGTGCCAGCAGCCCCAGCGGGCAAGAGACCCAGTACTTC.

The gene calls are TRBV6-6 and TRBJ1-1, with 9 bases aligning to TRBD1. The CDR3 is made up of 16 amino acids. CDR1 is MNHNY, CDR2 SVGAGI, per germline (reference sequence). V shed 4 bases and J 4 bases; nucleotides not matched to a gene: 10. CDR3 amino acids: CASSSPGQGWTTEAFF. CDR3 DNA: TGTGCCAGCAGTTCCCCGGGACAGGGATGGACCACTGAAGCTTTCTTT.

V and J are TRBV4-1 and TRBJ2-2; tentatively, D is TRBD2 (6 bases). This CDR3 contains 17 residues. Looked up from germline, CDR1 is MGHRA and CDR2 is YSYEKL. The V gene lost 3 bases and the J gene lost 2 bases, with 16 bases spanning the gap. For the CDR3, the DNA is TGCGCCAGCAGCCACGGGGGTAGGGGCCGTAACACCGGGGAGCTGTTTTTT. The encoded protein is CASSHGGRGRNTGELFF.

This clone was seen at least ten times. CDR3 loop: CAISDTVQETQYF. The CDR3 nucleotides read TGTGCCATCAGTGATACAGTGCAAGAGACCCAGTACTTC. This chain uses TRBV10-3 with TRBJ2-5; D remains ambiguous. Germline V gene sequence: CDR1 ENHRY, CDR2 SYGVKD. The CDR3 totals 13 residues. The V end was cut by 3 bases, the J end by 2 bases, with 7 bases between.

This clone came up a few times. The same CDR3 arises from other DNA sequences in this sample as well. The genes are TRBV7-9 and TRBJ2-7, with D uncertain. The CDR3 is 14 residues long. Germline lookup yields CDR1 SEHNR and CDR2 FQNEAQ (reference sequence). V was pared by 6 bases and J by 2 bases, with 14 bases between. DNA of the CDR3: TGTGCCAGCAGTCCTCCCGGTGCTCCCTACGAGCAGTACGTC. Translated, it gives CASSPPGAPYEQYV.

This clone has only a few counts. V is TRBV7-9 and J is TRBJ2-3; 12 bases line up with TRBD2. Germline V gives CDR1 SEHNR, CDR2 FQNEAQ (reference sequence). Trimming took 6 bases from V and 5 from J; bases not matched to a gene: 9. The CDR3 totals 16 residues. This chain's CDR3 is CASSNLAGGPQDTQYF. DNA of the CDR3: TGTGCCAGCAGTAACCTAGCGGGAGGGCCGCAAGATACGCAGTATTTT.

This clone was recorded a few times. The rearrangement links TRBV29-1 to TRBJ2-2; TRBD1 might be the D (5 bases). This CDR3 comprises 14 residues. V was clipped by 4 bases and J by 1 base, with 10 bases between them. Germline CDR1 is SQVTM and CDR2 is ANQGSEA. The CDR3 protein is CSVGSGKNTGELFF. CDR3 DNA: TGCAGCGTTGGGTCAGGGAAGAACACCGGGGAGCTGTTTTTT.

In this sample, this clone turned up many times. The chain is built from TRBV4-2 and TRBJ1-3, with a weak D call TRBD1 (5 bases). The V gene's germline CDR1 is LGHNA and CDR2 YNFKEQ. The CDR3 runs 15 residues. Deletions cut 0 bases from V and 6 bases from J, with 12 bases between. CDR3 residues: CASSQDDRRENTIYF. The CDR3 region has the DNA TGTGCCAGCAGCCAAGATGATCGCAGGGAAAACACCATATATTTT.

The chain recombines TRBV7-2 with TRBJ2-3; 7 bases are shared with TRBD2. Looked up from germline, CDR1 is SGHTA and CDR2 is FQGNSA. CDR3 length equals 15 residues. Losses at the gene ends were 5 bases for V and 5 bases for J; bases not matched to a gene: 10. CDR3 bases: TGTGCCAGCAGCCCAAGCGGGATCTGGAGAGATACGCAGTATTTT. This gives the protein CASSPSGIWRDTQYF. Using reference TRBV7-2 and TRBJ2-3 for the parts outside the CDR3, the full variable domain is GAGVSQSPSNKVTEKGKDVELRCDPISGHTALYWYRQSLGQGLEFLIYFQGNSAPDKSGLPSDRFSAERTGGSVSTLTIQRTQQEDSAVYLCASSPSGIWRDTQYFGPGTRLTVL.

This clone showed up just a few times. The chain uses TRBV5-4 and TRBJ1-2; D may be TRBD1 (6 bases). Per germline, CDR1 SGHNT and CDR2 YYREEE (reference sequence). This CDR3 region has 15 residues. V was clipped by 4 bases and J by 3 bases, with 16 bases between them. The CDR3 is CASSQASPGDYGYTF. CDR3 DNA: TGTGCCAGCAGCCAAGCATCCCCAGGGGACTATGGCTACACCTTC. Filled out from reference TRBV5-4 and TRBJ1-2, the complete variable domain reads ETGVTQSPTHLIKTRGQQVTLRCSSQSGHNTVSWYQQALGQGPQFIFQYYREEENGRGNFPPRFSGLQFPNYSSELNVNALELDDSALYLCASSQASPGDYGYTFGSGTRLTVV.

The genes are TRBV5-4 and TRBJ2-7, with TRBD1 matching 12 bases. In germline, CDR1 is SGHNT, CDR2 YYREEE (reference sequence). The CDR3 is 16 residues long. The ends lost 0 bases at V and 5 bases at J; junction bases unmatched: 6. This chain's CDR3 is CASSLGGTGGVHEQYF. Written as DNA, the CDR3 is TGTGCCAGCAGCTTGGGGGGGACAGGGGGCGTCCACGAGCAGTACTTC.

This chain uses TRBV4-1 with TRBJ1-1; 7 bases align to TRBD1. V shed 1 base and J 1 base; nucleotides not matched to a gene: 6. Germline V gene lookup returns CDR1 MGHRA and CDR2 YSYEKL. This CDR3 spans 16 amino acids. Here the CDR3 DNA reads TGCGCCAGCAGCCAAGGTACCGGGACAGCGAACACTGAAGCTTTCTTT. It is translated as CASSQGTGTANTEAFF.

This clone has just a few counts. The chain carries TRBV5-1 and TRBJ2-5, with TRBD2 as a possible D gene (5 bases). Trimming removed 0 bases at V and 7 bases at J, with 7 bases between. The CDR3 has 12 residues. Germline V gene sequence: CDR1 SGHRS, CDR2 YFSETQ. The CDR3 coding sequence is TGCGCCAGCAGCTTGGCCCGGGGGACCCAGTACTTC. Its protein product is CASSLARGTQYF.

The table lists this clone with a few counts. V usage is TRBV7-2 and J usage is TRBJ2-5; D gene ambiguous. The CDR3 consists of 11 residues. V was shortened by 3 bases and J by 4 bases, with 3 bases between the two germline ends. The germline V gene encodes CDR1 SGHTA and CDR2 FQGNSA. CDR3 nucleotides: TGTGCCAGCAGCTTGCTAGAGACCCAGTACTTC. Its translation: CASSLLETQYF.

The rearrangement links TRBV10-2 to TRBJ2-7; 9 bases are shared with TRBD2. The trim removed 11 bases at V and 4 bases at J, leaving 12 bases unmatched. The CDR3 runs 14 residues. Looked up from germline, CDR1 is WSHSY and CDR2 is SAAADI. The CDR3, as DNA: TGCGCCGCCTCCCATGATAGCGGGAGTTACGAGCAGTACGTC. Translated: CAASHDSGSYEQYV.

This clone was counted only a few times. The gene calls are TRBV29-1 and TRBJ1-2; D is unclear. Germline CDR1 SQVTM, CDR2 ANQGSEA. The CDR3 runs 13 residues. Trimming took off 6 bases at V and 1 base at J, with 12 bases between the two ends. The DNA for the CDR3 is TGCAGCGTGGCCTCTAAAGTTAACTATGGCTACACCTTC. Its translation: CSVASKVNYGYTF.

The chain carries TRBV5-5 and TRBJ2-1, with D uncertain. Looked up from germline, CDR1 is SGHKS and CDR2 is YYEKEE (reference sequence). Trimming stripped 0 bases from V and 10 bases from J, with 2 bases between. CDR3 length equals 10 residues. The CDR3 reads CASSLAEQFF. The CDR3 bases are TGTGCCAGCAGCTTGGCCGAGCAGTTCTTC.

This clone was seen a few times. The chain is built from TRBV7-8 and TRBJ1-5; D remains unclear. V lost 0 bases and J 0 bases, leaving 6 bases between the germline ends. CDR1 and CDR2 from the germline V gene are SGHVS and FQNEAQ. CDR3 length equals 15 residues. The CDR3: CASSLAGYSNQPQHF. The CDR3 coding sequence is TGTGCCAGCAGCTTAGCCGGATATAGCAATCAGCCCCAGCATTTT.

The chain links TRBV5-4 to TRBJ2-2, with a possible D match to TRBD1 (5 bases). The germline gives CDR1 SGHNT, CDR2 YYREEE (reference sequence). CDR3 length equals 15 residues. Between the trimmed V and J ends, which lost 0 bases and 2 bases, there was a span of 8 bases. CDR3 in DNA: TGTGCCAGCAGCTTGGCAGGGCGTAACACCGGGGAGCTGTTTTTT. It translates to CASSLAGRNTGELFF.

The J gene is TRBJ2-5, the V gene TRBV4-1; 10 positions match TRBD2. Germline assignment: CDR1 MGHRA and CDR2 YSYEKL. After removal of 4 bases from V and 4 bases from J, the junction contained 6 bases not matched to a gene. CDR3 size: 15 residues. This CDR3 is CASSRTGTSVETQYF. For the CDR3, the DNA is TGCGCCAGCAGCCGAACCGGGACTAGCGTAGAGACCCAGTACTTC.

The CDR3 spells CASSPRLAGEVTDTQYF. CDR3 coding DNA: TGTGCCAGCAGCCCAAGACTAGCGGGAGAGGTCACAGATACGCAGTATTTT. This chain connects TRBV7-2 to TRBJ2-3; 12 bases match TRBD2. The germline V gene has CDR1 SGHTA and CDR2 FQGNSA. Trimming removed 5 bases from V and 2 bases from J; junction bases left unmatched: 8. The CDR3 consists of 17 residues.

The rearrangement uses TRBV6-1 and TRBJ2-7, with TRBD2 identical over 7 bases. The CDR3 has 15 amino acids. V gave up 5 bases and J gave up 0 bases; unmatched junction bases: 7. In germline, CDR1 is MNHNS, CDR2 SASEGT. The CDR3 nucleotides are TGTGCCAGCAGTACCACTAGCGAGAGCTCCTACGAGCAGTACTTC. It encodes CASSTTSESSYEQYF.